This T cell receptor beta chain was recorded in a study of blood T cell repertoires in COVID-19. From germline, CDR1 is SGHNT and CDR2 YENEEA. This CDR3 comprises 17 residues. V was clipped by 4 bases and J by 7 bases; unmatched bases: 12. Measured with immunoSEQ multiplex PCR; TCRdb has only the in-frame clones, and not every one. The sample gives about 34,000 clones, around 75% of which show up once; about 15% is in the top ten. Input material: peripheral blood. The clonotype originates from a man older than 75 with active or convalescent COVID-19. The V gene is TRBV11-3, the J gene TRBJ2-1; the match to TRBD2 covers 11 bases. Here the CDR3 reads CASSWNIAGGPRNEQFF. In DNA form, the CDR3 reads TGTGCCAGCAGCTGGAACATAGCGGGAGGGCCTCGTAATGAGCAGTTCTTC.